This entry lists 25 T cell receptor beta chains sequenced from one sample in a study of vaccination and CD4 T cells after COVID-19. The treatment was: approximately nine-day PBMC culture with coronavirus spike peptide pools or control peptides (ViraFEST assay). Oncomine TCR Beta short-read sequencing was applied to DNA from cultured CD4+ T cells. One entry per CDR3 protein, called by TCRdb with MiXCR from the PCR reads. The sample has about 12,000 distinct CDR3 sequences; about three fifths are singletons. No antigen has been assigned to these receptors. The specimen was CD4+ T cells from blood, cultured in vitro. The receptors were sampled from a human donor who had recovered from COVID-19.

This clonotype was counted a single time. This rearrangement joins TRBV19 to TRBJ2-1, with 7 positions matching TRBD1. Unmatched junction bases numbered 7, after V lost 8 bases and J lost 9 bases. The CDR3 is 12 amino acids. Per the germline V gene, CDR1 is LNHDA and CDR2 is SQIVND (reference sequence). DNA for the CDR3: TGTGCCAGTGGGGAAAGGGGGCCTGAGCAGTTCTTC. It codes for CASGERGPEQFF.

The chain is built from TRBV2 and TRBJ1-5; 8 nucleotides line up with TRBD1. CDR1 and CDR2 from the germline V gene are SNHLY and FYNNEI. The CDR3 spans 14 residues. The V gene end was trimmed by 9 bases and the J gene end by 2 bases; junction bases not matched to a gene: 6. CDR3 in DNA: TGTGCCAGTGGCAGGGGGCGAGGCAATCAGCCCCAGCATTTT. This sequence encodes CASGRGRGNQPQHF. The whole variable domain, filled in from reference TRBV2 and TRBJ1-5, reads EPEVTQTPSHQVTQMGQEVILRCVPISNHLYFYWYRQILGQKVEFLVSFYNNEISEKSEIFDDQFSVERPDGSNFTLKIRSTKLEDSAMYFCASGRGRGNQPQHFGDGTRLSIL.

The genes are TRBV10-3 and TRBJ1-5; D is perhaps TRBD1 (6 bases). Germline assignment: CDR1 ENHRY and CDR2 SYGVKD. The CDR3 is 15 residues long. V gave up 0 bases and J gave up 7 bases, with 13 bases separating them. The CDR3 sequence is CAISESAGAAQPQHF. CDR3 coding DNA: TGTGCCATCAGTGAGTCGGCGGGGGCGGCGCAGCCCCAGCATTTT.

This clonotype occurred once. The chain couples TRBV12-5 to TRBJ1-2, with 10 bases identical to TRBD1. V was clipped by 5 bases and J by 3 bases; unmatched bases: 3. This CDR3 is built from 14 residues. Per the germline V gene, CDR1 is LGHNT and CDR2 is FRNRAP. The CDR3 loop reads CASGPGQGDYGYTF. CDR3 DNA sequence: TGTGCTAGTGGTCCTGGACAGGGGGACTATGGCTACACCTTC.

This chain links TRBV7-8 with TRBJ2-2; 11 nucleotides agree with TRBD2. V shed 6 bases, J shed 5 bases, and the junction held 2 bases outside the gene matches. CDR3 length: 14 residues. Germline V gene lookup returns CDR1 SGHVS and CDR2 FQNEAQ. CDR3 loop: CASRRLAGTGELFF. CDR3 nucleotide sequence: TGTGCCAGCAGACGACTAGCGGGGACCGGGGAGCTGTTTTTT.

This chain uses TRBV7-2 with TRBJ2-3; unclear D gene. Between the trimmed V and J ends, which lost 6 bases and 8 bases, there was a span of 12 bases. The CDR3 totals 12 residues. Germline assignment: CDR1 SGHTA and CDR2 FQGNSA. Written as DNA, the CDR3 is TGTGCCAGCAGTCTGCTGGCGGCTACGCAGTATTTT. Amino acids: CASSLLAATQYF.

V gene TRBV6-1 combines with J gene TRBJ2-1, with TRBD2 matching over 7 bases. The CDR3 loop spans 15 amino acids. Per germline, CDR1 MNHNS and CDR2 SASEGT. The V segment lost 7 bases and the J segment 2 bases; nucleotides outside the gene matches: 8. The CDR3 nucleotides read TGTGCCAGCACCATGACGGCGGGAGCCTACAATGAGCAGTTCTTC. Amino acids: CASTMTAGAYNEQFF.

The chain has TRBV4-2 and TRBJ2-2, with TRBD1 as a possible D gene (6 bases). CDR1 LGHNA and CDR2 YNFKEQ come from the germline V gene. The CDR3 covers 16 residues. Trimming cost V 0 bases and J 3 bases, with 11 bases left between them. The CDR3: CASSQDGGTDTGELFF. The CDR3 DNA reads TGTGCCAGCAGCCAAGATGGGGGCACCGACACCGGGGAGCTGTTTTTT.

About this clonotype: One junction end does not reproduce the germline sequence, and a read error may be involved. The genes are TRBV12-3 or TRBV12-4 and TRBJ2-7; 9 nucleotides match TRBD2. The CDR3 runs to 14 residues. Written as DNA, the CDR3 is TGTGCCAGCAGCCAAGCGGGAGGCAGTATGAAGCAGTACTTT. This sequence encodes CASSQAGGSMKQYF.

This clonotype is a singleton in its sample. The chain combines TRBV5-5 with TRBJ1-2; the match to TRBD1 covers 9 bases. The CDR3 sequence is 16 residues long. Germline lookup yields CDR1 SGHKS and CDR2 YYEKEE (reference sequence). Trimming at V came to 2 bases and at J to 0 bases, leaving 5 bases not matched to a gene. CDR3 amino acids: CASSLSGTGSNYGYTF. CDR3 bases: TGTGCCAGCAGCTTATCCGGGACAGGGTCTAACTATGGCTACACCTTC.

The CDR3 protein is CASSDGILNTEAFF. CDR3 nucleotide sequence: TGTGCCAGCAGTGACGGCATCCTGAACACTGAAGCTTTCTTT. The chain uses TRBV2 and TRBJ1-1; D unclear. The CDR3 covers 14 residues. V was cut by 3 bases and J by 0 bases, with 8 bases left in between. Germline CDR1 reads SNHLY; CDR2 reads FYNNEI.

CDR3 in amino acids: CASSVGGGGQPQHF. The CDR3 DNA reads as TGCGCCAGCAGTGTCGGAGGGGGGGGTCAGCCCCAGCATTTT. This rearrangement joins TRBV10-2 to TRBJ1-5, with a tentative D call TRBD1 (6 bases). The CDR3 is made up of 14 amino acids. V was cut by 4 bases and J by 6 bases, with 13 bases left in between. Looked up from germline, CDR1 is WSHSY and CDR2 is SAAADI.

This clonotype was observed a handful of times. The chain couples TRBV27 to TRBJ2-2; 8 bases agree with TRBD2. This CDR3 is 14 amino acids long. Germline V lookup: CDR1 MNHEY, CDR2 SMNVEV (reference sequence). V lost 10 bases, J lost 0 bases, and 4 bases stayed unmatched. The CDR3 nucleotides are TGTGCCACCGGCGGGAGGCCGAACACCGGGGAGCTGTTTTTT. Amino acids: CATGGRPNTGELFF.

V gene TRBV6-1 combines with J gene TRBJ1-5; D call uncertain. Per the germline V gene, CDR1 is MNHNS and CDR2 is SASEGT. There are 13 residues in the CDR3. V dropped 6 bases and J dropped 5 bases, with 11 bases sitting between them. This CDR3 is CASSSGFYQPQHF. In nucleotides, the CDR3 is TGTGCCAGCAGCTCGGGATTTTATCAGCCCCAGCATTTT.

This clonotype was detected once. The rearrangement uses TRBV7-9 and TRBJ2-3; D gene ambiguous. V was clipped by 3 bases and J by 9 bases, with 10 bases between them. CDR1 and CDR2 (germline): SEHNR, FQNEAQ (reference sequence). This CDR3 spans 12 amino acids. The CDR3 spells CASSFGDGTQYF. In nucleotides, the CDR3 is TGTGCCAGCAGCTTCGGAGATGGAACGCAGTATTTT. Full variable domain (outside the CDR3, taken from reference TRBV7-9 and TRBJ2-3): DTGVSQNPRHKITKRGQNVTFRCDPISEHNRLYWYRQTLGQGPEFLTYFQNEAQLEKSRLLSDRFSAERPKGSFSTLEIQRTEQGDSAMYLCASSFGDGTQYFGPGTRLTVL.

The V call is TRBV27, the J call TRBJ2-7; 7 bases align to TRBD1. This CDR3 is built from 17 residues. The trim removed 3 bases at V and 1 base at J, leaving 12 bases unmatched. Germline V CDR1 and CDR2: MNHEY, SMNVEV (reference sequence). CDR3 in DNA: TGTGCCAGCAGTTTGGGTAAACGACAGGGTCTATCCTACGAGCAGTACTTC. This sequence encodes CASSLGKRQGLSYEQYF.

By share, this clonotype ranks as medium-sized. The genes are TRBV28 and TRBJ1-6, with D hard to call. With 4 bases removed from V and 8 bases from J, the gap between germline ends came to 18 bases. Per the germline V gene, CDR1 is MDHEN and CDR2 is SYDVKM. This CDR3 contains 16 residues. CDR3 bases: TGTGCCAGCAGTTCGACCAGGACGGGGAATTATTCACCCCTCCACTTT. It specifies CASSSTRTGNYSPLHF.

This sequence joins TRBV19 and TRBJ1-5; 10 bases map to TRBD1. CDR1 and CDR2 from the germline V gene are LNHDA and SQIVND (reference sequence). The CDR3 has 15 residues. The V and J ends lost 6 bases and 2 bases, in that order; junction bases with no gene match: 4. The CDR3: CASRMGQGRNQPQHF. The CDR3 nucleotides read TGTGCCAGTAGGATGGGACAGGGGCGCAATCAGCCCCAGCATTTT.

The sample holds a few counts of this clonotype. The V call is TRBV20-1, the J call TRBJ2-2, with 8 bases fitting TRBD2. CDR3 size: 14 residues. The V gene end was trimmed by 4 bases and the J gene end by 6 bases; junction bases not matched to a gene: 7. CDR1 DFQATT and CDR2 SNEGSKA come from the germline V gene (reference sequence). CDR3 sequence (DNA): TGCAGTGCTACGAGCGGGAGTGACGCCGGGGAGCTGTTTTTT. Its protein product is CSATSGSDAGELFF.

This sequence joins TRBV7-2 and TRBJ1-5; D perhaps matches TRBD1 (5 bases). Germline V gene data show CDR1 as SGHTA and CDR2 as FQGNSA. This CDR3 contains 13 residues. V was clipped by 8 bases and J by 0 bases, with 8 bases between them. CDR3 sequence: CASRQNSNQPQHF. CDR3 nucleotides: TGTGCCAGCCGACAGAATAGCAATCAGCCCCAGCATTTT. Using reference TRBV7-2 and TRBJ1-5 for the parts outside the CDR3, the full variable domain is GAGVSQSPSNKVTEKGKDVELRCDPISGHTALYWYRQSLGQGLEFLIYFQGNSAPDKSGLPSDRFSAERTGGSVSTLTIQRTQQEDSAVYLCASRQNSNQPQHFGDGTRLSIL.

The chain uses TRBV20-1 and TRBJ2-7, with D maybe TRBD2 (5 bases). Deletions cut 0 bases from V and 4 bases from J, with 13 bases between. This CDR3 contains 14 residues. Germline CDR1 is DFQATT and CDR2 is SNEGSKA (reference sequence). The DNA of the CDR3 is TGCAGTGCTAGAGATCAGACTAACCGATACGAGCAGTACTTC. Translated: CSARDQTNRYEQYF.

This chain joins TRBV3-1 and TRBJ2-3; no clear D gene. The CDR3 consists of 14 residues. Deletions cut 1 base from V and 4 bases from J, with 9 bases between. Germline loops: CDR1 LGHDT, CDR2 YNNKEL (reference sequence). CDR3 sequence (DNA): TGTGCCAGCAGCCAAGTAATGTCGCCAGATACGCAGTATTTT. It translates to CASSQVMSPDTQYF.

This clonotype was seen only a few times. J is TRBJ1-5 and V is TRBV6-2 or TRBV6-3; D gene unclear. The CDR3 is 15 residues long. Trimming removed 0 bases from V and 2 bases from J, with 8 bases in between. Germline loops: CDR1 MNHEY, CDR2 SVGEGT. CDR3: CASSYSGYRNQPQHF. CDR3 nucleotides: TGTGCCAGCAGTTACTCGGGATACCGCAATCAGCCCCAGCATTTT.

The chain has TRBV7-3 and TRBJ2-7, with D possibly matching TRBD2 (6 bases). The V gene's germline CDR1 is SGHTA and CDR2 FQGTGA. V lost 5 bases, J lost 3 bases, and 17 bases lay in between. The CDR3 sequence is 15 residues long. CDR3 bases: TGTGCCAGCAGCAAGGGAGGTCCAGAGAGCTACGAGCAGTACTTC. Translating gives CASSKGGPESYEQYF.

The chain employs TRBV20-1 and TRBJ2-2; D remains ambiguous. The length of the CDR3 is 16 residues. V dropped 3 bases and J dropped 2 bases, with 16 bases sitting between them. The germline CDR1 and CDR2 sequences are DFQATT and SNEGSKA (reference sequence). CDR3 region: CSASKVWPLNTGELFF. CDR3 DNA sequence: TGCAGTGCTAGTAAGGTTTGGCCCCTCAACACCGGGGAGCTGTTTTTT.